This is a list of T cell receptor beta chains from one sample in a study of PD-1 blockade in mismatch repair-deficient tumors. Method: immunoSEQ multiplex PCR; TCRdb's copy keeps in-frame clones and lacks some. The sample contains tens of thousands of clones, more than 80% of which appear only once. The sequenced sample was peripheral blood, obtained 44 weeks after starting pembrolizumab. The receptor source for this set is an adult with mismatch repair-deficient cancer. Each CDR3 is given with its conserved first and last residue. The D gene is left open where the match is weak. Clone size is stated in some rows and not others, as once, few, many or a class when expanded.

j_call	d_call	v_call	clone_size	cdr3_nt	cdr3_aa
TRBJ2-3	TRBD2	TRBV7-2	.	TGTGCCAGCAGCACGCCGACTAGCGGGAGAAGAGATACGCAGTATTTT	CASSTPTSGRRDTQYF
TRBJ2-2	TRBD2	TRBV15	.	TGTGCCACCAGCAGAGACCTCTCCCTCAGCGGGAGGGTGGCTGGGACCGGGGAGCTGTTTTTT	CATSRDLSLSGRVAGTGELFF
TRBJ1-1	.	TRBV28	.	TGTGCCAGCAGTTCCTCTTTGACTGAAGCTTTCTTT	CASSSSLTEAFF
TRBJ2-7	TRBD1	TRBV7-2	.	TGTGCCAGCAGTTTCGGGACAGACTACGAGCAGTACTTC	CASSFGTDYEQYF
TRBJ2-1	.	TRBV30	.	TGTGCCTGGAGGGAGTCAGGGAATGAGCAGTTCTTC	CAWRESGNEQFF
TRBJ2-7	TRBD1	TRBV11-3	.	TGTGCCAGCAGCTCCCCGAGACAGACAGGGCGGTACGAGCAGTACTTC	CASSSPRQTGRYEQYF
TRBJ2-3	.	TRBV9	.	TGTGCCAGCAGCCCCCACAGGGGAGGGAGTACAGATACGCAGTATTTT	CASSPHRGGSTDTQYF
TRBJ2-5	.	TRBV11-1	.	TGTGCCAGCAGCCCCCGGGAGTACCAAGAGACCCAGTACTTC	CASSPREYQETQYF
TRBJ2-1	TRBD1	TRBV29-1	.	TGCAGCGGAAAACAGGGGGCTTACTACAATGAGCAGTTCTTC	CSGKQGAYYNEQFF
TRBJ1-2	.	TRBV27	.	TGTGCCAGCAGTTTAAAGGTCCACTCTTATGGCTACACCTTC	CASSLKVHSYGYTF
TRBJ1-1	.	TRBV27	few	TGTGCCAGCAGTTTCCAGGGAGAAGAAGCTTTCTTT	CASSFQGEEAFF
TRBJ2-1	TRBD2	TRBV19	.	TGTGCCAGTAGTATAGATCCCCCCGGGACTAGCAACGGTGAGCAGTTCTTC	CASSIDPPGTSNGEQFF
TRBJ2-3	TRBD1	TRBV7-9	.	TGTGCCAGCAGCTTACCCCGGACAGGGGGAGATACGCAGTATTTT	CASSLPRTGGDTQYF
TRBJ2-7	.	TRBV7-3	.	TGTGCCAGCAGCGCTGAGGCAGGGCAATCCTACGAGCAGTACTTC	CASSAEAGQSYEQYF
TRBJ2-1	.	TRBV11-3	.	TGTGCCAGCAGCTTAGGGCAGGCGACCTACAATGAGCAGTTCTTC	CASSLGQATYNEQFF
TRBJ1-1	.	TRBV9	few	TGTGCCAGCAGCCTACAGGGGAACACTGAAGCTTTCTTT	CASSLQGNTEAFF
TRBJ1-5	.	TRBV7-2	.	TGTGCCAGCAGCTTAGACGGGGATAGCAATCAGCCCCAGCATTTT	CASSLDGDSNQPQHF
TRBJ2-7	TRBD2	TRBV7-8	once	TGTGCCAGCAGCTTAACGACTATAGGGACTAGCGCCACTGGGCAGTACTTC	CASSLTTIGTSATGQYF
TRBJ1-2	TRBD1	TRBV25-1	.	TGTGCCAGCAGTGGAGACAGGGGGCTTGGCTACACCTTC	CASSGDRGLGYTF
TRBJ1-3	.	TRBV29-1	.	TGCAGCGTTGGGGGGGGAAGGCTCTCTGGAAACACCATATATTTT	CSVGGGRLSGNTIYF
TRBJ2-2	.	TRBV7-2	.	TGTGCCAGCAGTCCCGGACTATTTTGGTTTACCGGGGAGCTGTTTTTT	CASSPGLFWFTGELFF
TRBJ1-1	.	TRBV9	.	TGTGCCAGCAGCGTAGTACCAGAGAACACTGAAGCTTTCTTT	CASSVVPENTEAFF
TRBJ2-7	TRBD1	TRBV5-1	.	TGCGCCAGCAGCCAACAGGGGGTGAACGAGCAGTACTTC	CASSQQGVNEQYF
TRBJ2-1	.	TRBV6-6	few	TGTGCCAGCAGTCGCCCCTACAATGAGCAGTTCTTC	CASSRPYNEQFF
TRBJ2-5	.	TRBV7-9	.	TGTGCCAGCAGCTTAGTGACGGAGCAAGAGACCCAGTACTTC	CASSLVTEQETQYF